These 29 T cell receptor beta chains were all obtained from the same sample, sequenced in a study of T cell repertoires in cytomegalovirus infection. A single record per CDR3 protein comes from TCRdb applying MiXCR to the reads. The sample consists of nearly 450,000 distinct CDR3 sequences, roughly 30% of them appearing once. The sample comprised PBMCs. These receptors were obtained from a human donor in good health (CMV status not recorded). Some clones in this sample may be carry-over from other donors' samples.

J is TRBJ2-5 and V is TRBV7-6; D possibly uses TRBD1 or TRBD2 (6 bases each). This CDR3 has 14 amino acids. CDR1 and CDR2 from the germline V gene are SGHVS and FNYEAQ. Trimming removed 4 bases from V and 5 bases from J, with 14 bases in between. CDR3 loop: CASSSPTGRETQYF. The CDR3 coding sequence is TGTGCCAGCAGCTCCCCCACAGGGAGGGAGACCCAGTACTTC. Supplemented by reference TRBV7-6 and TRBJ2-5, the full variable domain reads GAGVSQSPRYKVTKRGQDVALRCDPISGHVSLYWYRQALGQGPEFLTYFNYEAQQDKSGLPNDRFSAERPEGSISTLTIQRTEQRDSAMYRCASSSPTGRETQYFGPGTRLLVL.

The sample holds a few counts of this clonotype. This chain uses TRBV7-9 with TRBJ2-7, with 7 positions matching TRBD1. With V trimmed by 3 bases and J by 4 bases, 18 bases remained unmatched. The CDR3 spans 18 residues. Per the germline V gene, CDR1 is SEHNR and CDR2 is FQNEAQ (reference sequence). CDR3 protein: CASSFDLKNRGPRYEQYF. In DNA form, the CDR3 reads TGTGCCAGCAGCTTCGACCTGAAGAACAGGGGCCCGCGTTACGAGCAGTACTTC.

This clonotype was seen ten or more times. The CDR3 coding sequence is TGTGCCAGCAGCTTAGGGGACAGGAGGTATGGCTACACCTTC. The encoded protein is CASSLGDRRYGYTF. The chain carries TRBV7-2 and TRBJ1-2, with 8 bases fitting TRBD1. This CDR3 region has 14 residues. V was pared by 1 base and J by 5 bases, with 3 bases of the junction left unmatched. Germline V gene lookup returns CDR1 SGHTA and CDR2 FQGNSA.

This clonotype was counted a few times. The J gene is TRBJ2-7, the V gene TRBV5-5; D is possibly TRBD1 or TRBD2 (5 bases each). This CDR3 region has 13 residues. With 4 bases removed from V and 4 bases from J, the gap between germline ends came to 12 bases. Looked up from germline, CDR1 is SGHKS and CDR2 is YYEKEE (reference sequence). The CDR3 loop is CASSPRDRYEQYF. CDR3 nucleotides: TGTGCCAGCAGCCCCCGGGACCGATACGAGCAGTACTTC.

This clonotype came up many times. The chain employs TRBV28 and TRBJ2-7, with D perhaps assigned TRBD1 or TRBD2 (6 bases each). Germline V gene lookup returns CDR1 MDHEN and CDR2 SYDVKM. V was cut by 1 base and J by 3 bases, with 13 bases left in between. This CDR3 is built from 15 residues. DNA of the CDR3: TGTGCCAGCAGTTTATACGGGGGCCCCAACTACGAGCAGTACTTC. Residues: CASSLYGGPNYEQYF.

The gene calls are TRBV12-3 or TRBV12-4 and TRBJ1-1; no clear D gene. This CDR3 region has 14 residues. Trimming pared 5 bases from V and 0 bases from J, leaving 10 bases between. In DNA, the CDR3 is TGTGCCAGCAGTCCCCGGCCGATGAACACTGAAGCTTTCTTT. This sequence encodes CASSPRPMNTEAFF.

As DNA, the CDR3 is TGTGCCACCAGCAGAGGGGTTGAGGTCGCAACTAATGAAAAACTGTTTTTT. Protein: CATSRGVEVATNEKLFF. This chain joins TRBV15 and TRBJ1-4; D remains unclear. Trimming took 1 base from V and 0 from J, leaving 12 bases between them. The CDR3 is 17 amino acids. Germline V lookup: CDR1 LNHNV, CDR2 YYDKDF (reference sequence).

This clonotype has a count of ten or more. This sequence joins TRBV12-3 or TRBV12-4 and TRBJ1-2, with a weak D call TRBD1 (5 bases). Trimming pared 6 bases from V and 1 base from J, leaving 15 bases between. This CDR3 contains 15 residues. The CDR3: CASRISGASNYGYTF. The CDR3 coding sequence is TGTGCCAGCAGGATTAGCGGGGCGAGTAACTATGGCTACACCTTC.

This clonotype was observed many times. The rearrangement links TRBV7-2 to TRBJ2-7, with D unresolved. Germline V gives CDR1 SGHTA, CDR2 FQGNSA. CDR3 length equals 15 residues. V lost 2 bases and J 2 bases, leaving 13 bases between the germline ends. Here the CDR3 DNA reads TGTGCCAGCAGCTTAAGTACCAGAATAGCCTACGAGCAGTACTTC. Its protein is CASSLSTRIAYEQYF.

The V and J genes are TRBV19 and TRBJ1-3; the D is unclear. Germline V gene sequence: CDR1 LNHDA, CDR2 SQIVND (reference sequence). The CDR3 has 15 residues. V was shortened by 3 bases and J by 0 bases, with 9 bases between the two germline ends. Here the CDR3 DNA reads TGTGCCAGTAGTATTGATTTCTCCTCTGGAAACACCATATATTTT. The encoded protein is CASSIDFSSGNTIYF.

A few counts support this clonotype. The rearrangement links TRBV10-3 to TRBJ2-7; D is unclear. This CDR3 region has 12 residues. CDR1 is ENHRY, CDR2 SYGVKD, per germline. With 0 bases removed from V and 7 bases from J, the gap between germline ends came to 7 bases. DNA for the CDR3: TGTGCCATCAGTGAGTCGGGTTTAGAGCAGTACTTC. This codes for CAISESGLEQYF.

This clonotype came up many times. This sequence joins TRBV7-2 and TRBJ1-3, with D uncertain. Germline assignment: CDR1 SGHTA and CDR2 FQGNSA. V was clipped by 1 base and J by 0 bases, with 22 bases between them. This CDR3 comprises 20 residues. The CDR3 here is CASSLDLFRVKPVSGNTIYF. CDR3 nucleotides: TGTGCCAGCAGCTTAGACCTCTTCCGGGTAAAGCCGGTCTCTGGAAACACCATATATTTT.

The chain employs TRBV6-5 and TRBJ1-1, with a possible D match to TRBD1 (5 bases). V dropped 0 bases and J dropped 2 bases, with 10 bases sitting between them. The CDR3 consists of 15 residues. Germline V lookup: CDR1 MNHEY, CDR2 SVGAGI. The CDR3, as DNA: TGTGCCAGCAGTTACTCGAATCAGGGAAACACTGAAGCTTTCTTT. Translated: CASSYSNQGNTEAFF.

On this clonotype itself: One end of the junction is discordant with germline, which a read error may explain. CDR3 in DNA: TGTGCCAGCAGCCAAGATCGTCAGGACGCTGGCTACAACTTC. Amino acids: CASSQDRQDAGYNF. The chain recombines TRBV4-2 with TRBJ1-2, with D unclear. Germline assignment: CDR1 LGHNA and CDR2 YNFKEQ. The CDR3 totals 14 residues.

The chain is built from TRBV14 and TRBJ2-2; 7 bases align to TRBD1. Trimming took 6 bases from V and 4 from J; bases not matched to a gene: 8. CDR1 SGHDN and CDR2 FVKESK come from the germline V gene. CDR3 size: 15 residues. The CDR3 region has the DNA TGTGCCAGCAGTCGAAACAGGGGAAGCACCGGGGAGCTGTTTTTT. Translating gives CASSRNRGSTGELFF.

About this clonotype: With a much larger clone just one base away, this may be a read error. This rearrangement joins TRBV11-2 to TRBJ2-5; D might be TRBD2 (5 bases). This CDR3 spans 14 amino acids. The V gene lost 9 bases and the J gene lost 2 bases, with 16 bases spanning the gap. In germline, CDR1 is SGHAT, CDR2 FQNNGV. CDR3 sequence: CARTSFMTQETQYF. CDR3 bases: TGTGCCAGAACTAGTTTCATGACACAAGAGACCCAGTACTTC.

V and J are TRBV10-3 and TRBJ2-5, with 11 positions matching TRBD1. This CDR3 region has 15 residues. Looked up from germline, CDR1 is ENHRY and CDR2 is SYGVKD. CDR3 amino acids: CDSSARDRGQETQYF. The CDR3 DNA follows: TGTGACAGCAGTGCCAGGGACAGGGGGCAAGAGACCCAGTACTTC.

This chain links TRBV6-1 with TRBJ2-7; the D call may be TRBD1 or TRBD2 (5 bases each). Germline loops: CDR1 MNHNS, CDR2 SASEGT. V shed 6 bases and J shed 4 bases, with 19 bases lying between them. The CDR3 contains 15 residues. The CDR3 DNA reads TGTGCCAGCAGCGATGAGGGAGTAGGGGATTACGAGCAGTACTTC. Translated, it gives CASSDEGVGDYEQYF.

As concerns this clonotype: This clone may be a read error of a much larger clone one base away. Because the CDR3 is missing its conserved closing phenylalanine or tryptophan, this is likely a read error. The chain joins TRBV6-1 to TRBJ1-2; D is unresolved. The V end lost 3 bases, the J end lost 5 bases, and 13 bases lay between the germline ends. The germline gives CDR1 MNHNS, CDR2 SASEGT. The CDR3 totals 14 residues. The CDR3 sequence: CASSERNPTYGYTL. The CDR3 DNA reads as TGTGCCAGCAGTGAGAGGAACCCAACGTATGGCTACACCCTC.

This clonotype was seen repeatedly, ten times or more. The chain couples TRBV7-2 to TRBJ2-3; the match to TRBD2 covers 8 bases. Germline V gene data show CDR1 as SGHTA and CDR2 as FQGNSA. J lost 0 bases, V lost 2 bases, and 7 bases had no gene match. The CDR3 consists of 17 residues. The CDR3 sequence: CASSLPTGGPSTDTQYF. CDR3 nucleotide sequence: TGTGCCAGCAGCTTACCTACGGGGGGGCCAAGCACAGATACGCAGTATTTT.

The J gene is TRBJ2-7, the V gene TRBV4-3, with TRBD1 identical over 8 bases. The CDR3 totals 15 residues. The germline V gene has CDR1 LGHNA and CDR2 YSLEER. The V gene end was trimmed by 0 bases and the J gene end by 4 bases; junction bases not matched to a gene: 5. The CDR3 loop is CASSQDFQGAYEQYF. In DNA form, the CDR3 reads TGCGCCAGCAGCCAAGATTTCCAGGGGGCTTACGAGCAGTACTTC.

In the case of this clonotype: Its ends do not fully match the called genes, so a read error is possible. The chain employs TRBV10-3 and TRBJ2-1; the D is unclear. Germline lookup yields CDR1 ENHRY and CDR2 SYGVKD. The CDR3 contains 14 residues. The CDR3 here is CAITETHLYNEKFF. The DNA of the CDR3 is TGTGCCATCACGGAGACCCACCTATACAATGAGAAGTTCTTC.

The J gene is TRBJ2-7, the V gene TRBV7-8; TRBD2 might be the D (5 bases). In germline, CDR1 is SGHVS, CDR2 FQNEAQ. Trimming pared 1 base from V and 4 bases from J, leaving 14 bases between. The CDR3 covers 15 residues. The DNA for the CDR3 is TGTGCCAGCAGCTTAGGCGGCGTCAGGACTTACGAGCAGTACTTC. Translation: CASSLGGVRTYEQYF.

This chain links TRBV29-1 with TRBJ1-2; 7 bases match TRBD1. After removal of 4 bases from V and 6 bases from J, the junction contained 8 bases not matched to a gene. The CDR3 has 13 amino acids. In germline, CDR1 is SQVTM, CDR2 ANQGSEA. The CDR3 bases are TGCAGCGTTGGGGTCGACAGGGACAATGGCTACACCTTC. Protein product: CSVGVDRDNGYTF.

Turning to this clonotype: The CDR3 does not close with the conserved phenylalanine or tryptophan, likely indicating a read error. The V gene is TRBV7-2, the J gene TRBJ2-1; 7 bases agree with TRBD2. From germline, CDR1 is SGHTA and CDR2 FQGNSA. V gave up 4 bases and J gave up 6 bases; unmatched junction bases: 9. This CDR3 comprises 15 residues. DNA for the CDR3: TGTGCCAGCAGCTCCAGTGGGGGGGGTAGCAATGAGCAGTTCTCC. Translating gives CASSSSGGGSNEQFS.

The chain has TRBV6-5 and TRBJ2-7; no definite D call. Trimming left V 6 bases short and J 5 bases short, with 14 bases between. Germline CDR1 is MNHEY and CDR2 is SVGAGI. The CDR3 is made up of 13 amino acids. The CDR3 DNA is TGTGCCAGCAGCCGCTTCGGGTGGGACGAGCAGTACTTC. The encoded protein is CASSRFGWDEQYF.

On this clonotype: This is likely a read error, given that the CDR3 carries no conserved phenylalanine or tryptophan at its end. The CDR3 DNA is TGTGCCAGCAGCTTTCCCGCCCCGGGACAGCGGATGGCTAATGAGCAGTTCTTA. It translates to CASSFPAPGQRMANEQFL. The chain carries TRBV5-5 and TRBJ2-1, with TRBD1 identical over 7 bases. The CDR3 has 18 residues. The V segment lost 2 bases and the J segment 7 bases; nucleotides outside the gene matches: 18. CDR1 is SGHKS, CDR2 YYEKEE, per germline (reference sequence).

This clonotype has ten or more counts. This sequence joins TRBV6-2 or TRBV6-3 and TRBJ1-1; D perhaps matches TRBD1 (6 bases). Looked up from germline, CDR1 is MNHEY and CDR2 is SVGEGT. The CDR3 sequence is 12 residues long. With 6 bases removed from V and 3 bases from J, the gap between germline ends came to 8 bases. The CDR3 DNA follows: TGTGCCAGCAGGGACAGATACACTGAAGCTTTCTTT. It codes for CASRDRYTEAFF.

The chain joins TRBV2 to TRBJ1-5, with 8 bases lining up with TRBD1. The CDR3 consists of 17 residues. V trimming: 7 bases; J trimming: 0 bases; junction bases outside the gene matches: 11. Germline V gene sequence: CDR1 SNHLY, CDR2 FYNNEI. The CDR3 DNA reads TGTGCCAGCACAGGGGACAGGACCCTGTCTAGCAATCAGCCCCAGCATTTT. It is translated as CASTGDRTLSSNQPQHF.